Listed here are 30 T cell receptor beta chains from one sample, sequenced in a study of Ad26.COV2.S vaccination and SARS-CoV-2 variants. The data were produced by immunoSEQ multiplex PCR, yet TCRdb's version contains in-frame clones alone and is incomplete. This table holds roughly 100,000 clones, around 81% found once. The sequencing used peripheral blood, collected after recovery from COVID-19. These receptors were collected from a human donor who had recovered from COVID-19.

The count of this clone is one. The chain joins TRBV21-1 to TRBJ2-7; the table calls TRBD2, which could not be checked here. TRBV21-1 is an annotated pseudogene. The CDR3 totals 18 residues. The CDR3, as DNA: TGTGCCAGCAGCAACGGTGGGGGGGCGATGGGTGCGCTTACCGAGCAGTACTTC. This encodes CASSNGGGAMGALTEQYF.

The chain couples TRBV9 to TRBJ2-2; the match to TRBD1 covers 7 bases. The V and J ends lost 2 bases and 1 base, in that order; junction bases with no gene match: 5. CDR1 is SGDLS, CDR2 YYNGEE, per germline. The CDR3 is 16 amino acids. CDR3 DNA sequence: TGTGCCAGCAGCGTCTACAGGGGCCAGAACACCGGGGAGCTGTTTTTT. Translation gives CASSVYRGQNTGELFF.

This clone was seen more than once but under ten times. The V gene is TRBV29-1, the J gene TRBJ2-2; D call uncertain. V shed 5 bases and J shed 2 bases, with 9 bases lying between them. CDR3 length: 13 amino acids. Germline assignment: CDR1 SQVTM and CDR2 ANQGSEA. DNA of the CDR3: TGCAGCGTTCATAGGCGCAACACCGGGGAGCTGTTTTTT. Amino acid sequence: CSVHRRNTGELFF.

This chain uses TRBV30 with TRBJ2-2; possibly TRBD1 for D (5 bases). V dropped 1 base and J dropped 7 bases, with 13 bases sitting between them. This CDR3 comprises 14 residues. Germline CDR1 GTSNPN, CDR2 SVGIG (reference sequence). CDR3 region: CAWSAGRAGGELFF. In nucleotides, the CDR3 is TGTGCCTGGAGTGCGGGCAGGGCTGGCGGGGAGCTGTTTTTT.

The sample holds a few counts of this clone. The chain has TRBV7-6 and TRBJ2-1, with 10 bases fitting TRBD2. The CDR3 has 19 residues. Trimming took 5 bases from V and 0 from J; bases not matched to a gene: 13. The V gene's germline CDR1 is SGHVS and CDR2 FNYEAQ. CDR3 residues: CASSPQRGGSGNSYNEQFF. CDR3 nucleotide sequence: TGTGCCAGCAGCCCTCAGCGGGGGGGGAGCGGGAACTCCTACAATGAGCAGTTCTTC.

The genes are TRBV15 and TRBJ2-5, with D perhaps being TRBD1 or TRBD2 (6 bases each). The V end lost 0 bases, the J end lost 2 bases, and 10 bases lay between the germline ends. CDR3 size: 15 residues. In germline, CDR1 is LNHNV, CDR2 YYDKDF (reference sequence). The CDR3 loop is CATSRDLGGQETQYF. CDR3 DNA sequence: TGTGCCACCAGCAGAGATTTAGGGGGGCAAGAGACCCAGTACTTC. Using reference TRBV15 and TRBJ2-5 for the parts outside the CDR3, the full variable domain is DAMVIQNPRYQVTQFGKPVTLSCSQTLNHNVMYWYQQKSSQAPKLLFHYYDKDFNNEADTPDNFQSRRPNTSFCFLDIRSPGLGDTAMYLCATSRDLGGQETQYFGPGTRLLVL.

This chain connects TRBV6-5 to TRBJ2-5; TRBD1 might be the D (6 bases). V was cut by 7 bases and J by 3 bases, with 12 bases left in between. CDR3 length equals 13 residues. In germline, CDR1 is MNHEY, CDR2 SVGAGI. The CDR3 DNA is TGTGCCAGCACTCGGGACACTGAAGAGACCCAGTACTTC. It is translated as CASTRDTEETQYF.

The genes are TRBV5-6 and TRBJ2-5; D remains unclear. The CDR3 has 14 residues. V shed 1 base and J shed 0 bases, with 7 bases lying between them. Germline CDR1 is SGHDT and CDR2 is YYEEEE. CDR3 DNA: TGTGCCAGCAGCTTGAATCAGTACCAAGAGACCCAGTACTTC. Protein: CASSLNQYQETQYF.

The J gene is TRBJ1-4, the V gene TRBV30; D unresolved. CDR3 length: 14 residues. CDR1 is GTSNPN and CDR2 is SVGIG in the germline V gene (reference sequence). The V end was cut by 4 bases, the J end by 8 bases, with 17 bases between. The CDR3 coding sequence is TGTGCCTGGACCGAAAATGGGAAGCACGAAAAACTGTTTTTT. Translated, it gives CAWTENGKHEKLFF.

V and J are TRBV6-5 and TRBJ1-6, with D perhaps TRBD1 (5 bases). Looked up from germline, CDR1 is MNHEY and CDR2 is SVGAGI. V gave up 6 bases and J gave up 4 bases, with 13 bases separating them. This CDR3 region has 15 residues. CDR3 sequence reads: CASSRGHLYNSPLHF. The DNA of the CDR3 is TGTGCCAGCAGCCGCGGACACCTTTATAATTCACCCCTCCACTTT.

This chain connects TRBV7-3 to TRBJ1-1; 7 bases are shared with TRBD1. With 5 bases clipped from V and 6 bases from J, the junction kept 9 bases outside the gene matches. The CDR3 sequence is 14 residues long. Germline V gives CDR1 SGHTA, CDR2 FQGTGA. The CDR3 loop is CASSPQGGMAEAFF. The DNA of the CDR3 is TGTGCCAGCAGCCCCCAGGGGGGGATGGCTGAAGCTTTCTTT.

This rearrangement joins TRBV24-1 to TRBJ1-1, with 8 bases lining up with TRBD1. This CDR3 is 13 amino acids long. J gave up 1 base and V 8 bases, and 2 bases lay outside the gene matches. Germline CDR1 is KGHDR and CDR2 is SFDVKD. CDR3: CATMDRENTEAFF. The CDR3 DNA reads as TGTGCCACCATGGACAGGGAGAACACTGAAGCTTTCTTT.

The rearrangement joins TRBV6-2 or TRBV6-3 to TRBJ2-2; D gene unclear. The CDR3 sequence is 16 residues long. Trimming shortened V by 1 base and J by 2 bases, and 11 bases separated the two germline ends. Germline lookup yields CDR1 MNHEY and CDR2 SVGEGT. The chain's CDR3 is CASSYWLAHNTGELFF. The CDR3, as DNA: TGTGCCAGCAGTTACTGGCTTGCGCACAACACCGGGGAGCTGTTTTTT.

The chain has TRBV5-1 and TRBJ2-1, with 8 positions matching TRBD1. This CDR3 has 16 amino acids. The V gene's germline CDR1 is SGHRS and CDR2 YFSETQ. Unmatched junction bases numbered 7, after V lost 1 base and J lost 4 bases. The chain's CDR3 is CASSLHRDRLYNEQFF. The CDR3 DNA reads as TGCGCCAGCAGCTTGCACCGGGACAGGCTATACAATGAGCAGTTCTTC.

The chain carries TRBV28 and TRBJ2-1; D may be TRBD2 (6 bases). The CDR3 is made up of 15 amino acids. The germline V gene encodes CDR1 MDHEN and CDR2 SYDVKM. Trimming took off 6 bases at V and 8 bases at J, with 20 bases between the two ends. This CDR3 reads CASSRSGRGGHEQFF. DNA of the CDR3: TGTGCCAGCAGCCGGAGTGGGCGGGGAGGCCATGAGCAGTTCTTC.

This chain joins TRBV7-2 and TRBJ2-4, with D uncertain. Germline CDR1 and CDR2: SGHTA and FQGNSA. V dropped 1 base and J dropped 6 bases, with 7 bases sitting between them. This CDR3 spans 13 amino acids. CDR3 amino acids: CASSLGSLNIQYF. The DNA for the CDR3 is TGTGCCAGCAGCTTAGGCTCACTAAACATTCAGTACTTC.

The chain links TRBV6-5 to TRBJ2-7; no definite D call. The germline V gene has CDR1 MNHEY and CDR2 SVGAGI. The V end was cut by 0 bases, the J end by 3 bases, with 6 bases between. The CDR3 has 13 residues. CDR3 residues: CASSYSTGYEQYF. CDR3 in DNA: TGTGCCAGCAGTTACTCGACGGGCTACGAGCAGTACTTC.

The V gene is TRBV7-2, the J gene TRBJ2-3; a weak D match, TRBD1 (5 bases). The V end was cut by 4 bases, the J end by 2 bases, with 10 bases between. This CDR3 comprises 14 residues. CDR1 SGHTA and CDR2 FQGNSA come from the germline V gene. CDR3 loop: CASSSGFNTDTQYF. DNA for the CDR3: TGTGCCAGCAGCTCAGGGTTTAACACAGATACGCAGTATTTT. The complete variable domain, with remaining parts taken from reference TRBV7-2 and TRBJ2-3, reads GAGVSQSPSNKVTEKGKDVELRCDPISGHTALYWYRQSLGQGLEFLIYFQGNSAPDKSGLPSDRFSAERTGGSVSTLTIQRTQQEDSAVYLCASSSGFNTDTQYFGPGTRLTVL.

This clone has just a few counts. The rearrangement uses TRBV6-2 or TRBV6-3 and TRBJ2-3; 7 positions match TRBD2. The J segment lost 3 bases and the V segment lost 6 bases, leaving 6 bases of the junction unmatched. Per germline, CDR1 MNHEY and CDR2 SVGEGT. The CDR3 sequence is 14 residues long. CDR3 amino acids: CASSRTSETDTQYF. The CDR3 coding sequence is TGTGCCAGCAGCCGGACTAGTGAAACAGATACGCAGTATTTT.

The chain couples TRBV27 to TRBJ1-6, with a weak D call TRBD1 (6 bases). Germline V gives CDR1 MNHEY, CDR2 SMNVEV (reference sequence). The CDR3 sequence is 14 residues long. V lost 4 bases and J lost 5, with 9 bases in between. The CDR3 coding sequence is TGTGCCAGCAGTTCACACAGGGATAATTCACCCCTCCACTTT. It yields the protein CASSSHRDNSPLHF.

J is TRBJ1-4 and V is TRBV7-9, with D maybe TRBD1 (6 bases). The V gene lost 5 bases and the J gene lost 9 bases, with 13 bases spanning the gap. Germline lookup yields CDR1 SEHNR and CDR2 FQNEAQ (reference sequence). The CDR3 spans 13 residues. The DNA of the CDR3 is TGTGCCAGCAGCACCAACAGGGCTAAAAAACTGTTTTTT. This codes for CASSTNRAKKLFF. The full variable domain, with the rest looked up from reference TRBV7-9 and TRBJ1-4, is DTGVSQNPRHKITKRGQNVTFRCDPISEHNRLYWYRQTLGQGPEFLTYFQNEAQLEKSRLLSDRFSAERPKGSFSTLEIQRTEQGDSAMYLCASSTNRAKKLFFGSGTQLSVL.

The CDR3 region has the DNA TGCGCCAGCAGCGTCCTCTTTAACTATGGCTACACCTTC. Its protein is CASSVLFNYGYTF. This sequence joins TRBV10-2 and TRBJ1-2, with D unresolved. CDR3 size: 13 residues. Trimming took off 6 bases at V and 1 base at J, with 9 bases between the two ends. Germline loops: CDR1 WSHSY, CDR2 SAAADI.

The J gene is TRBJ2-3, the V gene TRBV19; D unclear. Trimming shortened V by 5 bases and J by 0 bases, and 12 bases separated the two germline ends. The CDR3 has 15 amino acids. CDR1 and CDR2 from the germline V gene are LNHDA and SQIVND (reference sequence). The CDR3 region has the DNA TGTGCCAGTAGTCCCCGGACGAAGAGCACAGATACGCAGTATTTT. Its translation is CASSPRTKSTDTQYF.

V gene TRBV9 combines with J gene TRBJ2-7, with 10 bases that match TRBD1. Germline lookup yields CDR1 SGDLS and CDR2 YYNGEE. The V segment lost 3 bases and the J segment 4 bases; nucleotides outside the gene matches: 4. The CDR3 spans 14 residues. The CDR3 DNA is TGTGCCAGCAGCGCCAGACAGGGGGCTTACGAGCAGTACTTC. This encodes CASSARQGAYEQYF.

This clone has just one count. This chain uses TRBV19 with TRBJ1-5; D is unclear. Trimming pared 5 bases from V and 3 bases from J, leaving 14 bases between. Germline values: CDR1 LNHDA, CDR2 SQIVND (reference sequence). This CDR3 is built from 15 residues. The CDR3 region is CASSSQSRNNQPQHF. The CDR3 coding sequence is TGTGCCAGTAGTTCGCAGTCCCGCAACAATCAGCCCCAGCATTTT.

The chain carries TRBV28 and TRBJ1-2, with 8 bases lining up with TRBD1. Unmatched junction bases numbered 5, after V lost 3 bases and J lost 8 bases. Germline CDR1 MDHEN, CDR2 SYDVKM. This CDR3 contains 13 residues. CDR3 coding DNA: TGTGCCAGCAGTTTTGGACAGGGACACGGCTACACCTTC. This codes for CASSFGQGHGYTF.

V and J are TRBV3-1 (or the pseudogene TRBV3-2) and TRBJ1-2; D is unclear. Trimming removed 2 bases from V and 8 bases from J, with 9 bases in between. CDR1 LGHDT and CDR2 YNNKEL come from the germline V gene (reference sequence). The CDR3 contains 12 residues. The CDR3 coding sequence is TGTGCCAGCAGCCAATGGGGTAGGGGCTACACCTTC. This translates into CASSQWGRGYTF.

CDR3 nucleotides: TGTGCCAGCAGCGTAGGGACGGATGAAAAACTGTTTTTT. It yields the protein CASSVGTDEKLFF. The chain employs TRBV9 and TRBJ1-4; D not resolved. Germline values: CDR1 SGDLS, CDR2 YYNGEE. The CDR3 sequence is 13 residues long. V shed 0 bases and J shed 6 bases, with 6 bases lying between them. Drawing the rest from reference TRBV9 and TRBJ1-4, the complete variable domain is DSGVTQTPKHLITATGQRVTLRCSPRSGDLSVYWYQQSLDQGLQFLIQYYNGEERAKGNILERFSAQQFPDLHSELNLSSLELGDSALYFCASSVGTDEKLFFGSGTQLSVL.

The J gene is TRBJ2-5, the V gene TRBV7-2, with a possible D match to TRBD1 (5 bases). This CDR3 is 13 amino acids long. Germline V lookup: CDR1 SGHTA, CDR2 FQGNSA. Trimming removed 2 bases from V and 5 bases from J, with 9 bases in between. CDR3 nucleotides: TGTGCCAGCAGCTTAACAGGATGGGAGACCCAGTACTTC. This sequence encodes CASSLTGWETQYF. Looking up the rest from reference TRBV7-2 and TRBJ2-5 gives the full variable domain: GAGVSQSPSNKVTEKGKDVELRCDPISGHTALYWYRQSLGQGLEFLIYFQGNSAPDKSGLPSDRFSAERTGGSVSTLTIQRTQQEDSAVYLCASSLTGWETQYFGPGTRLLVL.

The V gene is TRBV6-5, the J gene TRBJ1-6; D uncertain. CDR3 length: 14 residues. Trimming removed 2 bases from V and 5 bases from J, with 7 bases in between. CDR1 and CDR2 (germline): MNHEY, SVGAGI. The CDR3 DNA reads as TGTGCCAGCAGTTACCAGGTGCATAATTCACCCCTCCACTTT. Protein product: CASSYQVHNSPLHF.